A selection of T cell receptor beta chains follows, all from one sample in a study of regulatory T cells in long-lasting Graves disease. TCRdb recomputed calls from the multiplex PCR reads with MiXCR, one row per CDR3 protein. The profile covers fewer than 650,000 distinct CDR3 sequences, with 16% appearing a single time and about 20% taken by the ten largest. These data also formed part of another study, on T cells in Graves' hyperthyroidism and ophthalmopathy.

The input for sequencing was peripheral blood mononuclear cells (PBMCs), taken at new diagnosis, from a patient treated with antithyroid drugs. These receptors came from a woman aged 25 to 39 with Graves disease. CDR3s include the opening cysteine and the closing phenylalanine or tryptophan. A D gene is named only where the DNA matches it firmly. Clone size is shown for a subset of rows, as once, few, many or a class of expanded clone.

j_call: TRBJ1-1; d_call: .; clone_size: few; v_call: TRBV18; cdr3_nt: TGTGCCAGCTCAGTCGACGTTCCGTGGGACACTGAAGCTTTCTTT; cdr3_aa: CASSVDVPWDTEAFF
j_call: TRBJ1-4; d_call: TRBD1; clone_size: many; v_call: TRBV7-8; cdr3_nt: TGTGCCAGCAGCCGGAACAGGGGGCGGACTGAAAAACTGTTTTTT; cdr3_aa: CASSRNRGRTEKLFF
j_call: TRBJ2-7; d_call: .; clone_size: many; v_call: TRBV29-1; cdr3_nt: TGCAGCGTTCTGTCCTACGAGCAGTACTTC; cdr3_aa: CSVLSYEQYF
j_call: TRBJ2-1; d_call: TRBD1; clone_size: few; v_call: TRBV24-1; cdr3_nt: TGTGCCACCAGTGATCCCGGACAGGGGGCAAATGAGCAGTTCTTC; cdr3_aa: CATSDPGQGANEQFF
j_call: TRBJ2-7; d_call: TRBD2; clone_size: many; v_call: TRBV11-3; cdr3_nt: TGTGCCAGCAGCTTATCAGCGGGAGCTTCTTACGAGCAGTACTTC; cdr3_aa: CASSLSAGASYEQYF
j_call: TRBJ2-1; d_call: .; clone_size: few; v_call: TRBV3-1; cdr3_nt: TGTGCCAGCAGCCAAGTACAATCACGAGGTGTTGAGCAGTTCTTC; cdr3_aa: CASSQVQSRGVEQFF
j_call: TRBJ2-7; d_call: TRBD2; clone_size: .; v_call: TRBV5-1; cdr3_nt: TGCGCCAGCAGCTTGGACCTACTAGCGGGAGGGGAGTACTTC; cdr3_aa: CASSLDLLAGGEYF
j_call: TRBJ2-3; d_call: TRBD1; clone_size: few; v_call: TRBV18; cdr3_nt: TGTGCCAGCTCAGGACAGGGGAAGGCAGATACGCAGTATTTT; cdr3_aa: CASSGQGKADTQYF
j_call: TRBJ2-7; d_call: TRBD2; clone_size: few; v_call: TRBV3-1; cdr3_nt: TGTGCCAGCAGCCAAGGGACTAGCGGGACCGGGTCCGAGCAGTACTTC; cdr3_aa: CASSQGTSGTGSEQYF
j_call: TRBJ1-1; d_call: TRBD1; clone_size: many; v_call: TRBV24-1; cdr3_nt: TGTGCCACCAGTGCGACTGGACAGGGGATCGCTGAAGCTTTCTTT; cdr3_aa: CATSATGQGIAEAFF
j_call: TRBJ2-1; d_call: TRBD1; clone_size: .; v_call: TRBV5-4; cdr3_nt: TGTGCCACCTCCCAGGAGACAGGGTCGGATGAGCAGTTCTTC; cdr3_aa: CATSQETGSDEQFF
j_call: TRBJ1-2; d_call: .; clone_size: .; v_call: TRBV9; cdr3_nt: TGTGCCAGCAGCGAGGGGCAGGGGCAGGGCTACACCTTC; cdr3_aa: CASSEGQGQGYTF
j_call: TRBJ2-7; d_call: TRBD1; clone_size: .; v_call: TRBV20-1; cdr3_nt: TGCAGTGCTCGACAGGGTCTCTCCTACGAGCAGTACTTC; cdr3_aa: CSARQGLSYEQYF
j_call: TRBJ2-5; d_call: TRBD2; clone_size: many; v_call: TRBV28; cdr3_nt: TGTGCCAGCAGTTTATTGAGGGGAGGGCCGCGAGAGACCCAGTACTTC; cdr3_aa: CASSLLRGGPRETQYF
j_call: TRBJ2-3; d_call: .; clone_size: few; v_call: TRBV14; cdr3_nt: TGTGCCAGCAGCCCTGAGCGGGTTAGCACAGATACGCAGTATTTT; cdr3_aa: CASSPERVSTDTQYF
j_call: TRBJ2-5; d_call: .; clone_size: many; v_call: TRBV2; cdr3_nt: TGTGCCAGCAGTGAATACTCGGAGACCCAGTACTTC; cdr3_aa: CASSEYSETQYF
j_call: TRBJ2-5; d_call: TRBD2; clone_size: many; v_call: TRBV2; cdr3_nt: TGTGCCAGCAGCGTTGATGGGGGAGGGCAAGAGACCCAGTACTTC; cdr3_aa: CASSVDGGGQETQYF
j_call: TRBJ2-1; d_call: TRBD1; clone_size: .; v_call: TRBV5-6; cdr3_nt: TGTGCCAGCAGCCCGTTGGGACAGGGAATCCACGAGCAGTTCTTC; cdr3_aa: CASSPLGQGIHEQFF
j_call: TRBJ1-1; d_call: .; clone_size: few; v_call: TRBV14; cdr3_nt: TGTGCCAGCAGCCAAAGAAAGGATTGGAACACTGAAGCTTTCTTT; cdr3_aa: CASSQRKDWNTEAFF
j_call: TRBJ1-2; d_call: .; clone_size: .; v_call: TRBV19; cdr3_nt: TGTGCCAGTAGTAGACAGGTTCAAAACTATGGCTACACCTTC; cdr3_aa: CASSRQVQNYGYTF
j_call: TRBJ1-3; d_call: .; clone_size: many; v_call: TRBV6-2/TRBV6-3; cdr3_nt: TGTGCCAGCAAGGAAATTGGGGAAAACACCATATATTTT; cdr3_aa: CASKEIGENTIYF
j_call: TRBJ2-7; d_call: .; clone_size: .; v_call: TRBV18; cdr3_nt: TGTGCCAGCTCACCACTCTCCGAGGGAGGAACCTACGAGCAGTACTTC; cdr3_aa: CASSPLSEGGTYEQYF
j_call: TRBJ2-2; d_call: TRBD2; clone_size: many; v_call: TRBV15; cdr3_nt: TGTGCCACCAGCAGAGAGGGACTAGCGGGAGCCGGGGAGCTGTTTTTT; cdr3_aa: CATSREGLAGAGELFF
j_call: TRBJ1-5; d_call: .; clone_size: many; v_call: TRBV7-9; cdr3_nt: TGTGCCAGCTCACCAAGGGACGGGGATCAGCCCCAGCATTTT; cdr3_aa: CASSPRDGDQPQHF
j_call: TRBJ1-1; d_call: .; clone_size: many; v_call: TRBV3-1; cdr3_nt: TGTGCCAGCAGCCAAGACCTTGGGGGCGGTAGGAAAGCTTTCTTT; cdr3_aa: CASSQDLGGGRKAFF
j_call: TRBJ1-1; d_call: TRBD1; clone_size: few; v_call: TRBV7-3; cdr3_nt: TGTGCCAGCAGCATCGAGGGACAGGGGCGCACTGAAGCTTTCTTT; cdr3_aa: CASSIEGQGRTEAFF
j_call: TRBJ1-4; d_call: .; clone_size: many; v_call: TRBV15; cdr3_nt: TGTGCCACCAGCAGAGATCCTTACACCGCGGGGGAAAAACTGTTTTTT; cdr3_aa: CATSRDPYTAGEKLFF
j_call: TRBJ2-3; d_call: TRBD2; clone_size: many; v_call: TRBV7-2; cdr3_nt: TGTGCCAGCAGCCTACTAGCGCTAAGCACAGATACGCAGTATTTT; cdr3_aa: CASSLLALSTDTQYF
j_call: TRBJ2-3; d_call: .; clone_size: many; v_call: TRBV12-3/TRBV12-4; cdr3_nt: TGTGCCAGCATCACGGCAGGGGACCGCACAGATACGCAGTATTTT; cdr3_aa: CASITAGDRTDTQYF
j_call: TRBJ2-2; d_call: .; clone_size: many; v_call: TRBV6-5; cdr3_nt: TGTGCCAGCAGTTACTCTAAGGGGTTAACGAACACCGGGGAGCTGTTTTTT; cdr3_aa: CASSYSKGLTNTGELFF
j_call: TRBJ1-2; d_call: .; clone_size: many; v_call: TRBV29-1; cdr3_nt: TGCAGCGTGTCCTCCAGGGTAAACTATGGCTACACCTTC; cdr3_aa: CSVSSRVNYGYTF